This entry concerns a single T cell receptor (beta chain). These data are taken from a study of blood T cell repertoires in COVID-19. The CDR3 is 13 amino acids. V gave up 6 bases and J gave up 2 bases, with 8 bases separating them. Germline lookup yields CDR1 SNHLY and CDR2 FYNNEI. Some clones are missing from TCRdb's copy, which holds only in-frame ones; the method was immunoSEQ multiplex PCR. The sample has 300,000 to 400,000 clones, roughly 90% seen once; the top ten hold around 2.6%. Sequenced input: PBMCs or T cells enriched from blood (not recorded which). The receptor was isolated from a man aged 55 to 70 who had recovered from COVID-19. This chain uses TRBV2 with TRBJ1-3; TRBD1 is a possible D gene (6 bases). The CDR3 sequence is CASRQGPGNTIYF. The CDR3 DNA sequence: TGTGCCAGCAGACAGGGACCTGGAAACACCATATATTTT.